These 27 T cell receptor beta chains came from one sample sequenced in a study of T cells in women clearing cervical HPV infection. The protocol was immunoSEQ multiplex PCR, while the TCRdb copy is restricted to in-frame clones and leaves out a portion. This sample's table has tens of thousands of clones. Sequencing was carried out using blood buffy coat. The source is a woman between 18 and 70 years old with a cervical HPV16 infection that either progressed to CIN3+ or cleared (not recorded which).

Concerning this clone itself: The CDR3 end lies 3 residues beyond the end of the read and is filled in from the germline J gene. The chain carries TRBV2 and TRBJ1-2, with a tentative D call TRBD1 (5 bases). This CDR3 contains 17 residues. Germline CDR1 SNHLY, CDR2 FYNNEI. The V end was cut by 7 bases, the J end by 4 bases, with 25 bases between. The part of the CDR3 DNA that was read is TGTGCCAGCACCCTGGACCAGGGTCCCAGACGGGTCTATGGC. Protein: CASTLDQGPRRVYG. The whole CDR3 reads CASTLDQGPRRVYGYTF.

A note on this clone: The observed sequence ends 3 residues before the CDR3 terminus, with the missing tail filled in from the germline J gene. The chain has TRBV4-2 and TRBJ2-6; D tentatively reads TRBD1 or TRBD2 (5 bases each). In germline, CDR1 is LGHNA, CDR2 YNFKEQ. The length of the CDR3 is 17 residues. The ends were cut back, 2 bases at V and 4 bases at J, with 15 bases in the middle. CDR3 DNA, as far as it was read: TGTGCCAGCAGCCAAACCCGCAGAGGGGCCGGGGCCAACGTC. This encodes CASSQTRRGAGANV. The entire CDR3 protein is CASSQTRRGAGANVLTF.

This chain's CDR3 is CASSLGLAGGHEQFF. The DNA read from the CDR3 is TGTGCCAGCAGCTTGGGACTAGCGGGGGGGCATGAG. V usage is TRBV5-4 and J usage is TRBJ2-1; TRBD2 aligns across 14 bases. Read data end 3 residues before the CDR3 end; the end is taken from the germline J gene. Trimming at V came to 0 bases and at J to 8 bases, leaving 1 base not matched to a gene. The germline V gene encodes CDR1 SGHNT and CDR2 YYREEE (reference sequence). This CDR3 is 15 amino acids long.

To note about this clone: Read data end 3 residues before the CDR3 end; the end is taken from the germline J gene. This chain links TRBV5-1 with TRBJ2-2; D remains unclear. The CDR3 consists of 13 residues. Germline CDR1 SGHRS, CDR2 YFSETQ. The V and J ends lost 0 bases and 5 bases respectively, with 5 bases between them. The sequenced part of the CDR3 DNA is TGCGCCAGCAGCTTGGTAATGACCGGGGAG. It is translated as CASSLVMTGE. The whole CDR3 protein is CASSLVMTGELFF.

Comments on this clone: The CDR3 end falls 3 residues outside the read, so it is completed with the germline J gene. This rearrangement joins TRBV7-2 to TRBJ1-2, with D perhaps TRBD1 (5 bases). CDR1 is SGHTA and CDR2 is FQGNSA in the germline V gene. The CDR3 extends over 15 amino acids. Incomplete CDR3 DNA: TGTGCCAGCAGCGGAGGGACTAGCCGACGCTACGAC. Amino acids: CASSGGTSRRYD. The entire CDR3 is CASSGGTSRRYDYTF.

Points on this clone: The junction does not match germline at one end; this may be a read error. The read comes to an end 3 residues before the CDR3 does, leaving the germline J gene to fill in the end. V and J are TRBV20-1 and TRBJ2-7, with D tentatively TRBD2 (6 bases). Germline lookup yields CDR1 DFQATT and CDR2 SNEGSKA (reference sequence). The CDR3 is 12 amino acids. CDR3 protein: CSARGTSYEQYF. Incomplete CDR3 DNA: TGCAGTGCCAGAGGGACTTCCTACGAG.

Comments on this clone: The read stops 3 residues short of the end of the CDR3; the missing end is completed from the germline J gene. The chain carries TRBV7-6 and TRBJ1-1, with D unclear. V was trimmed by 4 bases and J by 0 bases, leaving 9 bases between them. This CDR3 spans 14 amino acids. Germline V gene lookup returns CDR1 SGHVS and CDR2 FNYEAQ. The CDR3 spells CASSSTFMNTEAFF. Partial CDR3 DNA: TGTGCCAGCAGCTCCACATTCATGAACACTGAA.

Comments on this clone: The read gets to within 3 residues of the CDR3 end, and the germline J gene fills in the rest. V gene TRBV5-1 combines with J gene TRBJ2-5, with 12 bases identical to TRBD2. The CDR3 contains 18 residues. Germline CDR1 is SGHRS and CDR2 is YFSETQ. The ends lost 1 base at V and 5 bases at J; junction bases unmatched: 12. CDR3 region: CASSLTTSGGPGGETQYF. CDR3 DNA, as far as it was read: TGCGCCAGCAGCTTGACGACTAGCGGGGGCCCGGGGGGGGAGACC.

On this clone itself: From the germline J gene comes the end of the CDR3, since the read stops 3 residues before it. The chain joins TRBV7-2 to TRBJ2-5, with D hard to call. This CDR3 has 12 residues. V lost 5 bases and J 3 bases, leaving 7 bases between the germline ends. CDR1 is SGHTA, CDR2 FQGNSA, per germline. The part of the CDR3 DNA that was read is TGTGCCAGCAGCCCCAACAAAGAGACC. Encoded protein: CASSPNKET. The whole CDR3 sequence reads CASSPNKETQYF. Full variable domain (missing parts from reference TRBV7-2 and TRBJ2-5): GAGVSQSPSNKVTEKGKDVELRCDPISGHTALYWYRQSLGQGLEFLIYFQGNSAPDKSGLPSDRFSAERTGGSVSTLTIQRTQQEDSAVYLCASSPNKETQYFGPGTRLLVL.

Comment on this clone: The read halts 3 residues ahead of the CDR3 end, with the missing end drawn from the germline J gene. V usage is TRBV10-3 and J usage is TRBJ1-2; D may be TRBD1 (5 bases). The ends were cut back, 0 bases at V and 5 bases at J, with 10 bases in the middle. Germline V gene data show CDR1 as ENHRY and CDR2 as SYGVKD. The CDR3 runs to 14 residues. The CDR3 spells CAISESSGRYGYTF. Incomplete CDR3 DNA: TGTGCCATCAGTGAGTCATCAGGGAGGTATGGC.

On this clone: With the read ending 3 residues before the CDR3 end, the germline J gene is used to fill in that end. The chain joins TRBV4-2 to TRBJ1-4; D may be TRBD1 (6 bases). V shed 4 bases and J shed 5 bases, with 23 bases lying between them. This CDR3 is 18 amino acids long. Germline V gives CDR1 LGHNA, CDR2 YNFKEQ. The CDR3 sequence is CASSRTHPTDSYNEKLFF. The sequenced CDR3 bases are TGTGCCAGCAGCCGCACACACCCCACGGACAGTTACAATGAAAAA.

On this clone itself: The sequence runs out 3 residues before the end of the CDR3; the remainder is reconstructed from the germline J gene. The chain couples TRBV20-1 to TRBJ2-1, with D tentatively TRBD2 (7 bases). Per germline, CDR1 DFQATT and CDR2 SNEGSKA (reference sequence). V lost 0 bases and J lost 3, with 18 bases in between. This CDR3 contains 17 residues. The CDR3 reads CSARDFGGGGHYNEQFF. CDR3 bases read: TGCAGTGCTAGAGATTTTGGTGGCGGGGGCCACTACAATGAG.

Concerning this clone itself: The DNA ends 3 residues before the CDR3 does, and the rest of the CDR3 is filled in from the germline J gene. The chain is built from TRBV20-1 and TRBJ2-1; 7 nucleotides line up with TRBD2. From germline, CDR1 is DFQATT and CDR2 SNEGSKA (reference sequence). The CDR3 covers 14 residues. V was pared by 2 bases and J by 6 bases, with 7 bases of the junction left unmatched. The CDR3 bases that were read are TGCAGTGCTAGATTGGGACTACCACCCAATGAG. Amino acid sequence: CSARLGLPPNE. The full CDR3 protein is CSARLGLPPNEQFF.

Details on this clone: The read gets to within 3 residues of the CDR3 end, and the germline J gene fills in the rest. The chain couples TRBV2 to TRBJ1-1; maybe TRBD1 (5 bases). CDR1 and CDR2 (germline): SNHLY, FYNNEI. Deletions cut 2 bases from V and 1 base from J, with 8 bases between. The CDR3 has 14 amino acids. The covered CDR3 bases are TGTGCCAGCAGTGAAAGGGGCCCGAACACTGAA. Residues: CASSERGPNTE. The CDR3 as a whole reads CASSERGPNTEAFF.

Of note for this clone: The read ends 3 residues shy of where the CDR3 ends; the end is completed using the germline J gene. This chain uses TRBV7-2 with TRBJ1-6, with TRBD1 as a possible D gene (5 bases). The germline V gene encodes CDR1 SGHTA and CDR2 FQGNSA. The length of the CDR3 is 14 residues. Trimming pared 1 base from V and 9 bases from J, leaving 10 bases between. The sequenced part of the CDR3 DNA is TGTGCCAGCAGCTTAGAGAGGGGAGGTTCACCC. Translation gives CASSLERGGSP. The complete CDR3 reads CASSLERGGSPLHF.

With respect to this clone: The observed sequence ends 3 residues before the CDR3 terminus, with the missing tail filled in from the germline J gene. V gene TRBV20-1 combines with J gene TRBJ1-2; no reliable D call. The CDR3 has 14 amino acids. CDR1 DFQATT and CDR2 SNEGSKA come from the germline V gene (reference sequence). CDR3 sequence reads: CSARDPTRSETYTF. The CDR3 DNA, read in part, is TGCAGTGCTAGAGATCCTACTAGATCAGAGACC.

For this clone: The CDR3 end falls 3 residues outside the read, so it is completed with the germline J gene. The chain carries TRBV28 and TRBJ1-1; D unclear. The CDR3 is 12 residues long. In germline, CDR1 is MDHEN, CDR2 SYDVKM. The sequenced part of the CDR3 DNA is TGTGCCAGCAGTTTCAAGTTAGTCGAA. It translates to CASSFKLVE. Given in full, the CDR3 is CASSFKLVEAFF. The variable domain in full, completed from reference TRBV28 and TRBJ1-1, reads DVKVTQSSRYLVKRTGEKVFLECVQDMDHENMFWYRQDPGLGLRLIYFSYDVKMKEKGDIPEGYSVSREKKERFSLILESASTNQTSMYLCASSFKLVEAFFGQGTRLTVV.

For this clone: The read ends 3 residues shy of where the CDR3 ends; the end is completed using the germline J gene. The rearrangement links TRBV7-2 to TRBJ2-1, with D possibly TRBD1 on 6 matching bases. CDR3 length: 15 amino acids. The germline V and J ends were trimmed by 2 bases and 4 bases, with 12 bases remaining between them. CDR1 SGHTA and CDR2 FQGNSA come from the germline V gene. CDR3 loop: CASSLPWTEYNEQFF. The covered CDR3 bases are TGTGCCAGCAGCTTACCCTGGACAGAATACAATGAG.

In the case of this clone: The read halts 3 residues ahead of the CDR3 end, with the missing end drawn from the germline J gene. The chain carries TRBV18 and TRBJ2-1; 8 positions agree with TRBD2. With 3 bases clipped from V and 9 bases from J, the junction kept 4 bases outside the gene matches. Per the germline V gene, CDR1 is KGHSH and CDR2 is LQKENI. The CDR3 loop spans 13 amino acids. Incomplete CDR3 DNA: TGTGCCAGCTCACCCTCCGGGGGGGGTGAG. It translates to CASSPSGGGE. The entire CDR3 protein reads CASSPSGGGEQFF.

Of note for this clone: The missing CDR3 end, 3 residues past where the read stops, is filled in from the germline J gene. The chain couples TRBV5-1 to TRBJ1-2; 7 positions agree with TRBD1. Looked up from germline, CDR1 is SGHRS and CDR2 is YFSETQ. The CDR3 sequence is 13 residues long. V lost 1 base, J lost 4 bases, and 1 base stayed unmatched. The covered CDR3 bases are TGCGCCAGCAGCTTGAGGACAGGCTATGGC. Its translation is CASSLRTGYG. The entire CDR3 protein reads CASSLRTGYGYTF.

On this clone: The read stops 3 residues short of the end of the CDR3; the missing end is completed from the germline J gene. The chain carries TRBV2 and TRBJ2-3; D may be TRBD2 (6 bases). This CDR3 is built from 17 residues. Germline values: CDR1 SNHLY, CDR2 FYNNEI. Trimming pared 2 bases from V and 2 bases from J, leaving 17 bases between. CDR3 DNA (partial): TGTGCCAGCAGTGAAATGGGCGGGGCCCCCCACACAGATACG. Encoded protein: CASSEMGGAPHTDT. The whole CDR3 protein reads CASSEMGGAPHTDTQYF.

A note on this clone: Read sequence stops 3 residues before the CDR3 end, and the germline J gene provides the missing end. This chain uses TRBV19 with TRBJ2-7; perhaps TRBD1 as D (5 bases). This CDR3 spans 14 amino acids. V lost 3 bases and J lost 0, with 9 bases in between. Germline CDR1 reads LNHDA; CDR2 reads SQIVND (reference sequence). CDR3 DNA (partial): TGTGCCAGTAGTATGGGGCTAAACTCCTACGAG. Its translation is CASSMGLNSYE. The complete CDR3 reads CASSMGLNSYEQYF.

The CDR3: CASSRGQANTEAFF. The covered CDR3 bases are TGTGCCAGCAGCCGTGGACAGGCGAACACTGAA. The chain employs TRBV7-9 and TRBJ1-1, with 7 bases fitting TRBD1. The read stops 3 residues short of the end of the CDR3; the missing end is completed from the germline J gene. Germline lookup yields CDR1 SEHNR and CDR2 FQNEAQ (reference sequence). The CDR3 extends over 14 amino acids. Trimming removed 5 bases from V and 1 base from J; junction bases left unmatched: 4.

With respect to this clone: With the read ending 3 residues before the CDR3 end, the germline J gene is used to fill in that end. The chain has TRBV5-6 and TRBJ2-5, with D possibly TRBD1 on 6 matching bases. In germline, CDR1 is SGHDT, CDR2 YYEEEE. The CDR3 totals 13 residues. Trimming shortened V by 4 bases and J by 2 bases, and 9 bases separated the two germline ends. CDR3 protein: CASSRTAQETQYF. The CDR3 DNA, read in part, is TGTGCCAGCAGCCGGACAGCTCAAGAGACC.

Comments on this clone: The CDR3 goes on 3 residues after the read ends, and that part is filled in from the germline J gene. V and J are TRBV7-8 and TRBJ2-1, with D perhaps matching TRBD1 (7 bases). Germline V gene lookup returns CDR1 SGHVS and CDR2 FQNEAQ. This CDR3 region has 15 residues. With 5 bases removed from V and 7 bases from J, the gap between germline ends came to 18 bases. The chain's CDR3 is CASSAEEGASNEQFF. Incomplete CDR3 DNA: TGTGCCAGCAGCGCGGAGGAGGGGGCGAGTAATGAG.

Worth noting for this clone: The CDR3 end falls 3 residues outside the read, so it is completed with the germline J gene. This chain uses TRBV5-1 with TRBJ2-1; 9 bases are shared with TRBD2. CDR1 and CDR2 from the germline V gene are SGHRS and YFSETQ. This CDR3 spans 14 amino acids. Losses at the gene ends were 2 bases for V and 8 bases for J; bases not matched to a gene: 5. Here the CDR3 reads CASSFSGSRDEQFF. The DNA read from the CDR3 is TGCGCCAGCAGCTTTAGCGGGAGTAGGGATGAG.

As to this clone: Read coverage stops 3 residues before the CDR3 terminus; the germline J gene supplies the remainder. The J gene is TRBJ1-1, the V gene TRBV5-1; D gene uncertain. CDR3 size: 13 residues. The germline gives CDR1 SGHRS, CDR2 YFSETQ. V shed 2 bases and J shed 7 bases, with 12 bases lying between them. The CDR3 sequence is CASSFNRVYEAFF. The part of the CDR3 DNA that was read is TGCGCCAGCAGCTTTAACAGAGTATATGAA. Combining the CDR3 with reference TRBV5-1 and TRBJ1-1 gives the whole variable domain KAGVTQTPRYLIKTRGQQVTLSCSPISGHRSVSWYQQTPGQGLQFLFEYFSETQRNKGNFPGRFSGRQFSNSRSEMNVSTLELGDSALYLCASSFNRVYEAFFGQGTRLTVV.